Below, 20 T cell receptor beta chains from the same sample are listed, as sequenced in a study of CD8 T cells in Susac syndrome. With random hexamers, reverse transcription was performed on about 0.5 to 1 ug of RNA. TCRdb re-called the immunoSEQ multiplex PCR reads through MiXCR, storing one row per CDR3 protein. The sample carries about 210,000 distinct CDR3 sequences, 80% to 95% recorded once. The material sequenced was CD4+ T cells from PBMCs. These receptors were obtained from a human donor in good health.

This chain uses TRBV7-2 with TRBJ1-5; 7 nucleotides line up with TRBD1. Unmatched junction bases numbered 8, after V lost 3 bases and J lost 0 bases. The CDR3 contains 17 residues. The germline gives CDR1 SGHTA, CDR2 FQGNSA. Here the CDR3 reads CASSFATGKGSNQPQHF. CDR3 DNA sequence: TGTGCCAGCAGCTTCGCGACAGGGAAGGGTAGCAATCAGCCCCAGCATTTT.

J is TRBJ1-6 and V is TRBV29-1; D gene uncertain. Per the germline V gene, CDR1 is SQVTM and CDR2 is ANQGSEA. The ends were cut back, 5 bases at V and 7 bases at J, with 12 bases in the middle. The CDR3 extends over 13 amino acids. Written as DNA, the CDR3 is TGCAGCGTTATGGGGTCTGGAAATTCACCCCTCCACTTT. It translates to CSVMGSGNSPLHF. Full variable domain (rest looked up from reference TRBV29-1 and TRBJ1-6): SAVISQKPSRDICQRGTSLTIQCQVDSQVTMMFWYRQQPGQSLTLIATANQGSEATYESGFVIDKFPISRPNLTFSTLTVSNMSPEDSSIYLCSVMGSGNSPLHFGNGTRLTVT.

The gene calls are TRBV5-6 and TRBJ1-4, with D possibly being TRBD1 (5 bases). The CDR3 totals 14 residues. CDR1 and CDR2 (germline): SGHDT, YYEEEE. V was clipped by 3 bases and J by 0 bases, with 6 bases between them. The CDR3 region is CASSWDATNEKLFF. The CDR3 DNA reads TGTGCCAGCAGCTGGGACGCAACTAATGAAAAACTGTTTTTT. The full variable domain, with the rest looked up from reference TRBV5-6 and TRBJ1-4, is DAGVTQSPTHLIKTRGQQVTLRCSPKSGHDTVSWYQQALGQGPQFIFQYYEEEERQRGNFPDRFSGHQFPNYSSELNVNALLLGDSALYLCASSWDATNEKLFFGSGTQLSVL.

The gene calls are TRBV5-8 and TRBJ1-2; no definite D call. Germline V gene sequence: CDR1 SGHTS, CDR2 YDEGEE. Trimming took 4 bases from V and 1 from J, leaving 11 bases between them. CDR3 length equals 14 residues. CDR3 in amino acids: CASSHRRHNYGYTF. CDR3 sequence (DNA): TGTGCCAGCAGCCATCGGAGACATAACTATGGCTACACCTTC.

This chain uses TRBV7-9 with TRBJ2-1, with D unclear. The CDR3 totals 17 residues. The germline gives CDR1 SEHNR, CDR2 FQNEAQ (reference sequence). Trimming took off 5 bases at V and 10 bases at J, with 27 bases between the two ends. The CDR3 sequence is CASSPGAISAPLGEQFF. The CDR3 DNA sequence: TGTGCCAGCAGCCCAGGAGCCATATCAGCACCCCTAGGGGAGCAGTTCTTC.

The rearrangement joins TRBV7-2 to TRBJ1-6; D is unclear. The CDR3 totals 15 residues. Germline V CDR1 and CDR2: SGHTA, FQGNSA. The V and J ends lost 1 base and 7 bases respectively, with 11 bases between them. The DNA for the CDR3 is TGTGCCAGCAGCTTAGAGGCATTGGCGAATTCACCCCTCCACTTT. The encoded protein is CASSLEALANSPLHF.

This chain links TRBV4-2 with TRBJ2-7; 8 bases agree with TRBD2. Germline V gives CDR1 LGHNA, CDR2 YNFKEQ. V shed 4 bases, J shed 3 bases, and the junction held 11 bases outside the gene matches. The CDR3 is 16 residues long. CDR3 residues: CASSPAGRGGFYEQYV. For the CDR3, the DNA is TGTGCCAGCAGCCCGGCCGGTCGGGGGGGGTTCTACGAGCAGTACGTC.

CDR3 DNA: TGCAGTGTTATGCCCAGGACTTATAATTCACCCCTCCACTTT. Protein product: CSVMPRTYNSPLHF. The chain has TRBV20-1 and TRBJ1-6, with D uncertain. The CDR3 is 14 amino acids. Germline V CDR1 and CDR2: DFQATT, SNEGSKA (reference sequence). V lost 7 bases and J 4 bases, leaving 14 bases between the germline ends.

This chain uses TRBV5-4 with TRBJ1-6; possibly TRBD1 for D (6 bases). This CDR3 spans 16 amino acids. Germline lookup yields CDR1 SGHNT and CDR2 YYREEE (reference sequence). Trimming pared 2 bases from V and 11 bases from J, leaving 20 bases between. In DNA, the CDR3 is TGTGCCAGCAGCTTTACGAAAGGCGGGACACCGCCACCCCTCCACTTT. Its protein is CASSFTKGGTPPPLHF. Full variable domain (remainder filled in from reference TRBV5-4 and TRBJ1-6): ETGVTQSPTHLIKTRGQQVTLRCSSQSGHNTVSWYQQALGQGPQFIFQYYREEENGRGNFPPRFSGLQFPNYSSELNVNALELDDSALYLCASSFTKGGTPPPLHFGNGTRLTVT.

This rearrangement joins TRBV3-1 to TRBJ2-7, with D unresolved. The V and J ends lost 5 bases and 5 bases respectively, with 7 bases between them. Germline values: CDR1 LGHDT, CDR2 YNNKEL (reference sequence). This CDR3 spans 11 amino acids. CDR3 sequence reads: CASSYLDEQYF. The CDR3 DNA is TGTGCCAGCAGCTACCTAGACGAGCAGTACTTC.

The chain recombines TRBV3-1 with TRBJ2-2; 10 bases agree with TRBD1. Germline V gene data show CDR1 as LGHDT and CDR2 as YNNKEL (reference sequence). With V trimmed by 3 bases and J by 6 bases, 7 bases remained unmatched. The CDR3 runs to 16 residues. CDR3 protein: CASSHWTGGSAGELFF. The CDR3 DNA is TGTGCCAGCAGCCACTGGACAGGGGGGTCGGCCGGGGAGCTGTTTTTT.

V is TRBV7-8 and J is TRBJ1-2, with TRBD1 matching 8 bases. The CDR3 runs 15 residues. With V trimmed by 5 bases and J by 3 bases, 8 bases remained unmatched. Germline V gene sequence: CDR1 SGHVS, CDR2 FQNEAQ. CDR3 DNA sequence: TGTGCCAGCAGCCCTCTTGGACAGGGTGACTATGGCTACACCTTC. Amino acid sequence: CASSPLGQGDYGYTF.

The gene calls are TRBV29-1 and TRBJ2-3; D is perhaps TRBD2 (5 bases). CDR1 is SQVTM, CDR2 ANQGSEA, per germline. The CDR3 covers 13 residues. V lost 7 bases and J lost 0, with 11 bases in between. As DNA, the CDR3 is TGCAGCGCCTCTCCGGGAAGCACAGATACGCAGTATTTT. This gives the protein CSASPGSTDTQYF.

The chain couples TRBV2 to TRBJ2-3; 7 bases match TRBD1. Germline-derived CDR1 and CDR2 are SNHLY and FYNNEI. The CDR3 covers 16 residues. J lost 0 bases, V lost 2 bases, and 5 bases had no gene match. CDR3 sequence reads: CASSEQGTVSTDTQYF. CDR3 bases: TGTGCCAGCAGTGAACAAGGGACAGTGAGCACAGATACGCAGTATTTT. The whole variable domain, filled in from reference TRBV2 and TRBJ2-3, reads EPEVTQTPSHQVTQMGQEVILRCVPISNHLYFYWYRQILGQKVEFLVSFYNNEISEKSEIFDDQFSVERPDGSNFTLKIRSTKLEDSAMYFCASSEQGTVSTDTQYFGPGTRLTVL.

V is TRBV29-1 and J is TRBJ1-2; D gene uncertain. V lost 2 bases, J lost 1 base, and 8 bases lay in between. CDR3 length: 13 amino acids. Germline CDR1 is SQVTM and CDR2 is ANQGSEA. The CDR3 sequence is CSVEQSLNYGYTF. CDR3 sequence (DNA): TGCAGCGTTGAACAGTCTCTTAACTATGGCTACACCTTC.

V usage is TRBV28 and J usage is TRBJ2-3, with 10 positions matching TRBD2. V shed 5 bases, J shed 0 bases, and the junction held 5 bases outside the gene matches. CDR3 length: 16 residues. Germline CDR1 MDHEN, CDR2 SYDVKM. In DNA form, the CDR3 reads TGTGCCAGCAGTCTCAAGCGGGGGGGTAGCACAGATACGCAGTATTTT. Its translation is CASSLKRGGSTDTQYF. The full variable domain, in which reference TRBV28 and TRBJ2-3 provide the parts outside the CDR3, is DVKVTQSSRYLVKRTGEKVFLECVQDMDHENMFWYRQDPGLGLRLIYFSYDVKMKEKGDIPEGYSVSREKKERFSLILESASTNQTSMYLCASSLKRGGSTDTQYFGPGTRLTVL.

V usage is TRBV12-3 or TRBV12-4 and J usage is TRBJ1-5; weak D call: TRBD1 (5 bases). The CDR3 sequence is 14 residues long. The ends were cut back, 4 bases at V and 3 bases at J, with 10 bases in the middle. CDR3 in DNA: TGTGCCAGCAGTTCAGGGTCGACCAATCAGCCCCAGCATTTT. It specifies CASSSGSTNQPQHF.

The chain employs TRBV6-6 and TRBJ1-2; D unclear. CDR1 and CDR2 from the germline V gene are MNHNY and SVGAGI (reference sequence). With 5 bases removed from V and 0 bases from J, the gap between germline ends came to 13 bases. The CDR3 covers 15 residues. This CDR3 reads CASSPARSTNYGYTF. The CDR3 coding sequence is TGTGCCAGCAGTCCCGCGAGGTCCACTAACTATGGCTACACCTTC.

V gene TRBV25-1 combines with J gene TRBJ1-1, with TRBD1 as a possible D gene (5 bases). The germline V gene has CDR1 MGHDK and CDR2 SYGVNS. V lost 3 bases to trimming and J lost 4 bases, with 12 bases between them. This CDR3 contains 14 residues. The CDR3 DNA sequence: TGTGCCAGCAGTGAGGGGCCAGGAGGCACTGAAGCTTTCTTT. Translated, it gives CASSEGPGGTEAFF. Together with reference TRBV25-1 and TRBJ1-1, the CDR3 gives the full variable domain: EADIYQTPRYLVIGTGKKITLECSQTMGHDKMYWYQQDPGMELHLIHYSYGVNSTEKGDLSSESTVSRIRTEHFPLTLESARPSHTSQYLCASSEGPGGTEAFFGQGTRLTVV.

V and J are TRBV9 and TRBJ2-2, with 7 bases that match TRBD1. The CDR3 runs to 15 residues. The germline gives CDR1 SGDLS, CDR2 YYNGEE. The V and J ends lost 4 bases and 4 bases, in that order; junction bases with no gene match: 7. The CDR3 bases are TGTGCCAGCAGCCCGATGACAGGGACCACCGGGGAGCTGTTTTTT. Its translation: CASSPMTGTTGELFF.